There are many counts of the clone carrying this TCR beta chain. The data are from a study of neurological immune-mediated disorders. The germline V gene has CDR1 SGHRS and CDR2 YFSETQ. V lost 2 bases and J lost 0; bases outside the gene matches: 14. CDR3 length: 19 residues. By 5'RACE with 10-nucleotide random UMIs, the cDNA was made. Via MiXCR, TCRdb re-called the 5' RACE reads, giving one row per CDR3 protein. The sample includes 15,000 to 25,000 distinct CDR3 sequences, roughly 7.5% of them seen just once. The sample consisted of CD8+ T cells from blood. This TCR came from a woman in her 30s with HTLV-1-associated myelopathy (HAM/TSP). This sequence joins TRBV5-1 and TRBJ1-1; 9 bases are shared with TRBD1. The CDR3 sequence: CASSFDIDRGIEMNTEAFF. In nucleotides, the CDR3 is TGCGCCAGCAGCTTTGATATTGACAGGGGGATAGAGATGAACACTGAAGCTTTCTTT.